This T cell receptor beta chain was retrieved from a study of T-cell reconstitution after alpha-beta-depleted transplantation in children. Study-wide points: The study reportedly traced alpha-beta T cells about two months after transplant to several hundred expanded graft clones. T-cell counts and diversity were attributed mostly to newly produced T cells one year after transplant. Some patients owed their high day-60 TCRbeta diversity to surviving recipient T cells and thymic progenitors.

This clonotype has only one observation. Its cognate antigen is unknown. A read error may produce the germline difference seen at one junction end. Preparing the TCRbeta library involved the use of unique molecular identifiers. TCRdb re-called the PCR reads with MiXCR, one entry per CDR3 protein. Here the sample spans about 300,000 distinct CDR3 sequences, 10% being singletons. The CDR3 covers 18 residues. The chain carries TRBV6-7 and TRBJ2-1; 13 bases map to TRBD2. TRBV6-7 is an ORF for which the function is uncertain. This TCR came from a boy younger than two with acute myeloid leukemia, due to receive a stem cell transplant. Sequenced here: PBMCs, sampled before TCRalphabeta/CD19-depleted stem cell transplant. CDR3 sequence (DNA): TGTACCAGCTGTTTAGCGAGGACTAGCGGGAGTGGGGACAATGAGCAGTTCTTC. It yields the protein CTSCLARTSGSGDNEQFF.